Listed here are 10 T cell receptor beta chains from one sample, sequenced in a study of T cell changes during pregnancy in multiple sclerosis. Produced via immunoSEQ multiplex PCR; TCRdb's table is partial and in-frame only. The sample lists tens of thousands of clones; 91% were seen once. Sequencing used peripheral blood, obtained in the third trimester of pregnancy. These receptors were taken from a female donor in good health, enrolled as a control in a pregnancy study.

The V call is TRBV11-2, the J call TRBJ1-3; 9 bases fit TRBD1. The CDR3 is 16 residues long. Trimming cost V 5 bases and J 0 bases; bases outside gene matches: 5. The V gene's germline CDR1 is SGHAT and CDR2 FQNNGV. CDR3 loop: CASSDRDRVSGNTIYF. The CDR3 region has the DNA TGTGCCAGCAGCGACCGGGACAGGGTCTCTGGAAACACCATATATTTT.

CDR3 protein: CASSLGGSAEKEQFF. The CDR3 DNA reads TGTGCCAGCAGCTTAGGTGGCAGTGCGGAGAAAGAGCAGTTCTTC. The V call is TRBV7-2, the J call TRBJ2-1; D remains ambiguous. CDR1 is SGHTA and CDR2 is FQGNSA in the germline V gene. The length of the CDR3 is 15 residues. V lost 1 base, J lost 10 bases, and 17 bases lay in between.

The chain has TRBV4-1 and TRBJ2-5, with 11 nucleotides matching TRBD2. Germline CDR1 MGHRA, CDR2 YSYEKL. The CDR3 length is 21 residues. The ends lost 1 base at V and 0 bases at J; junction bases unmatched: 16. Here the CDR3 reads CASSQVPKGLAGGGNQETQYF. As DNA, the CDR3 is TGCGCCAGCAGCCAAGTCCCCAAGGGGCTAGCGGGGGGTGGGAACCAAGAGACCCAGTACTTC.

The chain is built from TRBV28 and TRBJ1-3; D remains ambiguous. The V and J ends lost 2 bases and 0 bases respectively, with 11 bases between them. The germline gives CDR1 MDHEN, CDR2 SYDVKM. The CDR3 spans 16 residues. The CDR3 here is CASSLPSGNSGNTIYF. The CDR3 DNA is TGTGCCAGCAGTTTACCCTCAGGTAACTCTGGAAACACCATATATTTT.

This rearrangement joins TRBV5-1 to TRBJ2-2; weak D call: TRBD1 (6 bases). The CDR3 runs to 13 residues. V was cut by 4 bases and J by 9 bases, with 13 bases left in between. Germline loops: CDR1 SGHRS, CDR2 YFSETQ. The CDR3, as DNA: TGCGCCAGCAGCCAGACAGGTTCGTGGGAGCTGTTTTTT. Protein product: CASSQTGSWELFF.

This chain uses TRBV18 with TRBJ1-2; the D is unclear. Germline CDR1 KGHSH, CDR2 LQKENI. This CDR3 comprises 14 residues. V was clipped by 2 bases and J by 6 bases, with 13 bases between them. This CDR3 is CASSPSVSGNGYTF. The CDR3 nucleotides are TGTGCCAGCTCACCATCCGTTTCAGGAAATGGCTACACCTTC.

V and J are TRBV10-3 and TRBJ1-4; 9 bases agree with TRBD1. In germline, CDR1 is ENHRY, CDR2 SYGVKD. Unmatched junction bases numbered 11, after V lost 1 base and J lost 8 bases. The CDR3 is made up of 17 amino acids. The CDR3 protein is CAISEWPAGQGGEKLFF. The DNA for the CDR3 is TGTGCCATCAGTGAGTGGCCGGCGGGACAGGGCGGAGAAAAACTGTTTTTT.

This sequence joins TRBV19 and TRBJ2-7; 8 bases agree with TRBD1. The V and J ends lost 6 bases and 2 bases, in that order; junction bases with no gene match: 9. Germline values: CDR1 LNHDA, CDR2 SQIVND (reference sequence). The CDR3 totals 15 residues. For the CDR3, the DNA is TGTGCCAGTAGCCTTCCGGGACAGGCCCCCTACGAGCAGTACTTC. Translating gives CASSLPGQAPYEQYF.

The CDR3 DNA reads as TGTGCCAGCAGTTACCCGGGGTTATCCGAGCAGTTCTTC. This encodes CASSYPGLSEQFF. This sequence joins TRBV6-5 and TRBJ2-1; possible D gene TRBD2, 5 bases. Trimming removed 2 bases at V and 10 bases at J, with 12 bases between. The germline CDR1 and CDR2 sequences are MNHEY and SVGAGI. This CDR3 has 13 amino acids.

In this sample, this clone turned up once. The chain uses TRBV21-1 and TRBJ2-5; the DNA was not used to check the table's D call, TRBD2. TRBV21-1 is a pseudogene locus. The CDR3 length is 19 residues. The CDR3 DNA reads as TGTGCCAGCAGCAAAGTACTAGCGGGGGGGCCGGGTTTTAAGAAGACCCAGTACTTC. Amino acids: CASSKVLAGGPGFKKTQYF.